The T cell receptor (beta chain) described here comes from a study of cytomegalovirus exposure and HLA in healthy donors. From germline, CDR1 is KGHSH and CDR2 LQKENI. The V and J ends lost 3 bases and 6 bases, in that order; junction bases with no gene match: 10. The CDR3 runs to 18 residues. Libraries were prepared by immunoSEQ multiplex PCR; TCRdb keeps only in-frame clonotypes and omits some of them. In the table there are 100,000 to 150,000 clones, 89% of which are singletons. V gene TRBV18 combines with J gene TRBJ2-3, with 15 bases that match TRBD2. The receptor comes from a young woman in good health and CMV-seronegative. Sequencing was performed on PBMCs. CDR3 protein: CASSPRPAGTSGGDTQYF. The CDR3 coding sequence is TGTGCCAGCTCACCGAGGCCAGCCGGGACTAGCGGGGGGGATACGCAGTATTTT. The full variable domain, rest sourced from reference TRBV18 and TRBJ2-3, is NAGVMQNPRHLVRRRGQEARLRCSPMKGHSHVYWYRQLPEEGLKFMVYLQKENIIDESGMPKERFSAEFPKEGPSILRIQQVVRGDSAAYFCASSPRPAGTSGGDTQYFGPGTRLTVL.